This T cell receptor beta chain emerged from a study of T cell responses to AZD1222 COVID-19 vaccine. Pooling covered second doses at about 4 or about 12 weeks. Clones were sequenced by immunoSEQ multiplex PCR, and TCRdb holds only the in-frame ones, with some missing. The data contain more than 75,000 clones, approximately 83% of them singletons. The CDR3 extends over 15 amino acids. The V and J ends lost 1 base and 5 bases respectively, with 14 bases between them. From germline, CDR1 is SGHVS and CDR2 FQNEAQ. The chain has TRBV7-8 and TRBJ1-1, with D possibly TRBD1 on 6 matching bases. This specimen was peripheral blood, taken 28 days after the second AZD1222 dose. The source of this sequence is an adult who received the AZD1222 COVID-19 vaccine. CDR3 coding DNA: TGTGCCAGCAGCTTAGTATGGGGGGCGGAGACTGAAGCTTTCTTT. It codes for CASSLVWGAETEAFF.